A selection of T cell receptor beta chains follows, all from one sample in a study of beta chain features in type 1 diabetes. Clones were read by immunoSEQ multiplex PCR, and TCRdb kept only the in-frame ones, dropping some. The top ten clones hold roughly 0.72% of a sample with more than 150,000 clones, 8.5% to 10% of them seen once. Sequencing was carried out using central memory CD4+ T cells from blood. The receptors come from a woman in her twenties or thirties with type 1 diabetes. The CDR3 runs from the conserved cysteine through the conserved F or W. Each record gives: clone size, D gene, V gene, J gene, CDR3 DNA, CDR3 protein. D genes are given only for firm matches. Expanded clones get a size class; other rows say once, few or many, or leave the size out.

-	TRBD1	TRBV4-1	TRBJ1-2	TGCGCCAGCAGCCAACAGGGGGCAGGTTATGGCTACACCTTC	CASSQQGAGYGYTF
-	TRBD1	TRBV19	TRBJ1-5	TGTGCCAGTAGTAATGCCGGGACAGTAAATTCTCCCCAGCATTTT	CASSNAGTVNSPQHF
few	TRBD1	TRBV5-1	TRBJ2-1	TGCGCCAGCAGTCCCGGGACAGAAAGTAATGAGCAGTTCTTC	CASSPGTESNEQFF
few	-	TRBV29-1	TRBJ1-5	TGCAGCGTCGCAGGCAATAGCAATCAGCCCCAGCATTTT	CSVAGNSNQPQHF
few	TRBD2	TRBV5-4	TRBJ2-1	TGTGCCAGCAGCTTCGGTAGCGGGAGCTCAAATGAGCAGTTCTTC	CASSFGSGSSNEQFF
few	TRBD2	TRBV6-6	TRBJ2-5	TGTGCCAGCGTACTAGCGGGAGTCAGTGAGACCCAGTACTTC	CASVLAGVSETQYF
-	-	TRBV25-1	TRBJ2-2	TGTGCCAGCAGTGAATTGGGTGACGACAGGCATACCGGGGAGCTGTTTTTT	CASSELGDDRHTGELFF
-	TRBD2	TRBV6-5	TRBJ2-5	TGTGCCAGCAGTCTAGCGGGAGCCCCAGAGACCCAGTACTTC	CASSLAGAPETQYF
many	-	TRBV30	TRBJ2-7	TGTGCCTGGAGCGCGACCTACGAGCAGTACTTC	CAWSATYEQYF
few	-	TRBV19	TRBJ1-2	TGTGCCAGTGGGAGCAATACCTATGGCTACACCTTC	CASGSNTYGYTF
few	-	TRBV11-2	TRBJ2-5	TGTGCCAGCAGCTTTTCGGGTTTCGAGACCCAGTACTTC	CASSFSGFETQYF
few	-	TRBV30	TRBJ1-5	TGTGCCTGGAGTGGCAGTCTTAGCAATCAGCCCCAGCATTTT	CAWSGSLSNQPQHF
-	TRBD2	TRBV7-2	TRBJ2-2	TGTGCCAGCAGCTTACAACTAGCGGACACCGGGGAGCTGTTTTTT	CASSLQLADTGELFF
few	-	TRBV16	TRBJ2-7	TGTGCCAGCAGCCAATACAGCCCCTACGAGCAGTACTTC	CASSQYSPYEQYF
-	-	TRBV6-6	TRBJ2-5	TGTGCCAGCAGTTACGGCAAACAAGAGACCCAGTACTTC	CASSYGKQETQYF
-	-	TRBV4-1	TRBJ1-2	TGCGCCAGCAGCCAAGATAGGCGGGAAAACTATGGCTACACCTTC	CASSQDRRENYGYTF
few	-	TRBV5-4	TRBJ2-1	TGTGCCAGCAGCCAAGGCACTGCAGGTAGCAATGAGCAGTTCTTC	CASSQGTAGSNEQFF
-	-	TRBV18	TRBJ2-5	TGTGCCAGCTCACCACCGACGCAAGGGCGACAGGCCTTGTACTTC	CASSPPTQGRQALYF
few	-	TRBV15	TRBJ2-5	TGTGCCACCAGCAGAGGTCGGGAGAGGAGAGAGACCCAGTACTTC	CATSRGRERRETQYF
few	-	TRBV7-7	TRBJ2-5	TGTGCTAGCAGCTTAGGCCTAGCCCAAAGGGAGACCCAGTACTTC	CASSLGLAQRETQYF
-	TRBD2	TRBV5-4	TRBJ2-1	TGTGCCAGCAGCGGGACTAGCCTGTTTGATGAGCAGTTCTTC	CASSGTSLFDEQFF
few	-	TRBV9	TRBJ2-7	TGTGCCAGCAGCGTAGCAGGTCAGGGTTACGACGAGCAGTACTTC	CASSVAGQGYDEQYF
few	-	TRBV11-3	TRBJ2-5	TGTGCCAGCAGCTTAGCCGGAGGAATCCAGTACTTC	CASSLAGGIQYF
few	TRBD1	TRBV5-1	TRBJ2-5	TGCGCCAGCAGCTATGGACAGGGGGAGACCCAGTACTTC	CASSYGQGETQYF
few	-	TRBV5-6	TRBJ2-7	TGTGCCAGCAGCTTAAGCCTCGAGCAGTACTTC	CASSLSLEQYF
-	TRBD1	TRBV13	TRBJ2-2	TGTGCCAGCAGCGAGGGACAGGCGAACACCGGGGAGCTGTTTTTT	CASSEGQANTGELFF
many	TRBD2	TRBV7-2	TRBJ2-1	TGTGCCAGCAGCTTATGGGTGCTAGCGGATCTACAGCAGTTCTTC	CASSLWVLADLQQFF
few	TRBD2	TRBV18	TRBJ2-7	TGTGCCAGCTCACCCGGACTAGCGGAGATCTACGAGCAGTACTTC	CASSPGLAEIYEQYF
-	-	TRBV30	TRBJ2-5	TGTGCCTGGAGTGTCCTTGGAGGGACCCAGTACTTC	CAWSVLGGTQYF
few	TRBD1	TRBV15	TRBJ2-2	TGTGCCACCAGCAGGACAGGGGCGAACACCGGGGAGCTGTTTTTT	CATSRTGANTGELFF
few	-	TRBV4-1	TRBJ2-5	TGCGCCAGCAGCCAAGACTCAGAGACCCAGTACTTC	CASSQDSETQYF
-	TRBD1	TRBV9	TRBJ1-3	TGTGCCAGCAGCGCCTCGACAGGGACCGGAAACACCATATATTTT	CASSASTGTGNTIYF
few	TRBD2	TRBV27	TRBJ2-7	TGTGCCAGCAGTTTAAAGGCTAGCGGGGTCTACGAGCAGTACTTC	CASSLKASGVYEQYF
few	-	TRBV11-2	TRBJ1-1	TGTGCCAGCATCCTCCGGGCGGGCCTTATCACTGAAGCTTTCTTT	CASILRAGLITEAFF
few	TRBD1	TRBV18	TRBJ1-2	TGTGCCAGCTCACCTTACGAGACAGGGGCAGGAGGCTACACCTTC	CASSPYETGAGGYTF
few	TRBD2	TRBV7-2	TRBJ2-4	TGTGCCAGCAGCTTCTTAGTTTCTAGCGGGAGTGTGAAGGACATTCAGTACTTC	CASSFLVSSGSVKDIQYF
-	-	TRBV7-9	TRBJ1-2	TGTGCCAGCAGCTTACAGGGGACCGAAGGCTACACCTTC	CASSLQGTEGYTF
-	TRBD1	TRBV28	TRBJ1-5	TGTGCCAGCAGTTTAAACGGACAGGGGGCAGCTCAGCCCCAGCATTTT	CASSLNGQGAAQPQHF
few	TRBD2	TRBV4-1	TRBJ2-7	TGCGCCAGCAGCGAAGCTATGACTAGCGGGAGCTCCTACGAGCAGTACTTC	CASSEAMTSGSSYEQYF
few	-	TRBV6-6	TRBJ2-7	TGTGCCAGCAGCAGGGGCATAAGCTCCTACGAGCAGTACTTC	CASSRGISSYEQYF
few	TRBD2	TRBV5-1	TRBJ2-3	TGCGCCAGCAGAACGGTAGCGGGAACAGATACGCAGTATTTT	CASRTVAGTDTQYF
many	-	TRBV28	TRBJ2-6	TGTGCCACCCGAGGTGGAGGGGAAGCTGGGGCCAACGTCCTGACTTTC	CATRGGGEAGANVLTF
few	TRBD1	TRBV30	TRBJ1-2	TGTGCCTGGAGTGGACAGGGCTACTCGGCTAACTATGGCTACACCTTC	CAWSGQGYSANYGYTF
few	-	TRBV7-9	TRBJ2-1	TGTGCCAGCAGCTTCAGTATTCTAGAGACCTTCTACAATGAGCAGTTCTTC	CASSFSILETFYNEQFF
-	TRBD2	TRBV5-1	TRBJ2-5	TGCGCCAGCGGGGAGGGGAGCCCTCAAGAGACCCAGTACTTC	CASGEGSPQETQYF
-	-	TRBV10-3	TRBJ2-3	TGTGCCATCACGGAGGGGACGATCACAGATACGCAGTATTTT	CAITEGTITDTQYF
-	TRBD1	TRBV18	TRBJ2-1	TGTGCCAGCTCACCTGAGTGGGGGACAGGGGTCTACAATGAGCAGTTCTTC	CASSPEWGTGVYNEQFF
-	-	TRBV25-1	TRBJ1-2	TGTGCCAGCAGTGAATCTCACAGGGAGTATGGCTACACCTTC	CASSESHREYGYTF
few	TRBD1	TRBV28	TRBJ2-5	TGTGCCAGCAGTTCAACAGGGGGCGCTGGGTGGGAGACCCAGTACTTC	CASSSTGGAGWETQYF
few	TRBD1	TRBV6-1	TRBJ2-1	TGTGCCAGCAGTAAAGGACAGGGAGGATACTACAATGAGCAGTTCTTC	CASSKGQGGYYNEQFF
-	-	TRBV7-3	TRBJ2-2	TGTGCCAGCAGCTTAAGGGGCGGGGTGAACACCGGGGAGCTGTTTTTT	CASSLRGGVNTGELFF
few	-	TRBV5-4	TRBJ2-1	TGTGCCAGCAGTGGCCGCGACTCCTCCTACAATGAGCAGTTCTTC	CASSGRDSSYNEQFF
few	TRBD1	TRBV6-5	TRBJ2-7	TGTGCCAGCAGTTACTCGAGACAGGGGGCTTTCGAGCAGTACTTC	CASSYSRQGAFEQYF
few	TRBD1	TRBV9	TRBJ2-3	TGTGCCAGCAGCGTGAAGGACAGGGGGGGCCAGTATTTT	CASSVKDRGGQYF
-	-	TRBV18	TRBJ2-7	TGTGCCAGCCAAGGGACACAGGGCGCGTACGAGCAGTACTTC	CASQGTQGAYEQYF